The subject of this entry is one T cell receptor (beta chain). Antigen specificity is unknown. V was shortened by 2 bases and J by 6 bases, with 12 bases between the two germline ends. The CDR3 loop spans 13 amino acids. Looked up from germline, CDR1 is DFQATT and CDR2 is SNEGSKA (reference sequence). This sample is drawn from a study of molecular identifiers for immune sequencing clone quantification. The authors gated naive CD8 T cells as CD8+CD4-CCR7+CD45RA+ for sorting. The study's findings and limits: The study found clones above 20 RNA copies held over 98% of effector molecules and under 1% in naive cells.

TCRdb passed the PCR reads through MiXCR, listing each CDR3 protein once. The top ten clones hold approximately 0.76% of a sample with approximately 550,000 distinct CDR3 sequences, 25% of them seen once. Material: naive CD8+ T cells from blood, with Jurkat cell RNA spiked in. Subset specified: FACS-sorted CD8+CD4-CCR7+CD45RA+ naive T cells. This clonotype was sampled from a human donor in good health. Some libraries in this study had Jurkat cell RNA spiked in. The V gene is TRBV20-1, the J gene TRBJ2-3; no firm D call. CDR3 loop: CSARTSPRDTQYF. As DNA, the CDR3 is TGCAGTGCTAGAACCTCTCCCCGCGATACGCAGTATTTT.